This T cell receptor (beta chain) was sequenced in a study of cytomegalovirus exposure and HLA in healthy donors. Study results and caveats: Researchers counted roughly 150 TCR beta chains as cytomegalovirus-associated.

TCRdb keeps only in-frame clones here, not all; method: immunoSEQ multiplex PCR. The table includes over 250,000 clones, around 86% detected once. Comment on this clone: Its antigen is unknown.

This clonotype was obtained from a woman aged 18-29 years in good health and CMV-seronegative. The sequencing input was PBMCs.

The CDR3 loop is CASSFSTGVSSYEQYF. In DNA form, the CDR3 reads TGTGCCAGCAGTTTTTCGACAGGGGTCTCATCCTACGAGCAGTACTTC. The chain links TRBV27 to TRBJ2-7; 8 positions agree with TRBD1. Germline CDR1 reads MNHEY; CDR2 reads SMNVEV (reference sequence). The CDR3 spans 16 residues. Trimming removed 3 bases from V and 1 base from J; junction bases left unmatched: 8.